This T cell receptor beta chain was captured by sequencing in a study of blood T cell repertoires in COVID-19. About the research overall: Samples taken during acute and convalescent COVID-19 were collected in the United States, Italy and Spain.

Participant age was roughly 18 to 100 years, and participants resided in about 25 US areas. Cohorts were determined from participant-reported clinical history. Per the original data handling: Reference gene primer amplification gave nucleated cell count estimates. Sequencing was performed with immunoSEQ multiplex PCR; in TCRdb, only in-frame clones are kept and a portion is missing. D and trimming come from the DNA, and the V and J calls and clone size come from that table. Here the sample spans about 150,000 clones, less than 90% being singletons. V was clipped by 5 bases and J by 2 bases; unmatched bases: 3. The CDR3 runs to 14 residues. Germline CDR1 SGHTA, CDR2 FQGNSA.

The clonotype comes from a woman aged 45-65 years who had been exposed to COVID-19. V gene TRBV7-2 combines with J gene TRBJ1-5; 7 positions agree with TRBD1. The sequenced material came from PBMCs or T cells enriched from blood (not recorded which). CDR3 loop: CASSRQGGNQPQHF. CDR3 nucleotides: TGTGCCAGCAGCAGACAGGGTGGCAATCAGCCCCAGCATTTT.